This section outlines one T cell receptor beta chain sequence together with its context. This receptor's antigen is unknown. This sample is part of a study of monozygotic twins with inflammatory bowel disease (dated by TCRdb to between 2018 and 2020). For context, the study as a whole: The complete study included about 30 monozygotic twin pairs: 19 IBD-discordant Danish pairs and nine German pairs, of which four were IBD-concordant and five were IBD-discordant. Each individual had, on average, about 151 000 unique TCRalpha sequences and 181 000 unique TCRbeta sequences available for analysis. Within discordant pairs, disease-associated traits were sought mainly by comparing IBD patients with their genetically identical healthy co-twins.

An approximately 2.6 ml peripheral blood sample was drawn into PAXgene tubes per donor and stored at -80°C. Total RNA was isolated from whole blood with the PAXgene blood miRNA kit on an automated QIAcube, without T cell sorting. Peripheral blood from monozygotic twin pairs concordant or discordant for inflammatory bowel disease was subjected to deep TCRalpha and TCRbeta repertoire profiling with unique molecular barcoding. For every twin pair, smoking habits were documented, and each individual was categorised as a current, former or never smoker. Broad study findings and their caveats: Measured by the inverse Simpson index, TCRbeta repertoire diversity was lower in IBD patients than in their healthy co-twins. The analysis was unable to tell different T cell subtypes apart. Concordant and discordant twins showed no difference in repertoire similarity, possibly because of limited statistical power. Because patients received different immunosuppressive treatments, the repertoires may have picked up extra background noise and variability between individuals. Compared with healthy twins, IBD patients shared fewer clonotypes with other individuals, and the difference was most pronounced in patients with signs of disease activity. The results gave no support for a single strong signal or clonotype linked to IBD.

The CDR3 starts with the cysteine, ends with the phenylalanine, and has 13 residues. Only the protein is available. The germline V gene gives CDR1 as SGHRS and CDR2 as YFSETQ. Library preparation was by 5' RACE. The input for every TCR library was 3,500 to 4,000 ng of total RNA. For each sample, cDNA synthesis with SMARTScribe reverse transcriptase was split into eight separate reactions. During cDNA synthesis, unique molecular identifiers containing a 6-nucleotide sample barcode were introduced by template switching. TCRalpha and TCRbeta cDNA was amplified by two nested PCRs of approximately 17 and 9 cycles, with bead purification after each PCR. Before amplification, the cDNA was treated with uracil DNA-glycosylase and purified using the QIAquick PCR purification kit. The second PCR added Illumina TruSeq-compatible adapters along with sample-specific barcodes. TapeStation and Qubit were used to check library quality and concentration, and about 5 ng of each library was pooled. The pooled libraries were sequenced with 2 x 100 bp reads and custom sequencing primers on an Illumina HiSeq2500 single-index Rapid Run. On the study's bioinformatics: MiGEC version 1.2.6 was used for UMI-based consensus assembly to correct PCR and sequencing errors. MiXCR version 2.1.1 handled V(D)J alignment, clonotype assembly and CDR3 extraction. Gene usage, clonotype sharing and MAIT/NKT TCR abundance were normalised by analysing the top 1000, 10 000 and 20 000 clonotypes per sample. After downsampling to 27 000 UMIs, diversity was calculated as the inverse Simpson index using the vegan R package. Paired Mann-Whitney U tests on discordant twin pairs were used, with Benjamini-Hochberg multiple-testing correction. The reads were reprocessed in TCRdb, with one entry per CDR3 protein sequence and no accompanying DNA. The V and J calls and clone size come from TCRdb's table, not from the authors' own analysis. The sample table includes 140,000 to 150,000 distinct CDR3 sequences. The ten biggest clones cover over 1% of the sample.

The sequence was obtained from a human donor with ulcerative colitis or Crohn's disease, or a healthy co-twin of an affected twin (not recorded which). Source material: blood. This receptor chain uses TRBV5-1 and TRBJ1-1. The CDR3 region: CASSLGDGNPAFF.